This TCR beta chain was sequenced for a study of vaccination and CD4 T cells after COVID-19. Study in general: According to the study, participants were given two doses of BNT162b2 or mRNA-1273 vaccine.

Study conclusions and caveats: Detection of a median roughly 83% of reactive clones in convalescent patients was confined to the period after vaccination.

Treatment reported: approximately nine-day PBMC culture with coronavirus spike peptide pools or control peptides (ViraFEST assay). In its sample, this clonotype was seen once. The antigen is undetermined. Per the germline V gene, CDR1 is DFQATT and CDR2 is SNEGSKA (reference sequence). V lost 0 bases to trimming and J lost 4 bases, with 15 bases between them. The CDR3 has 15 residues. With the Oncomine TCR Beta short-read assay, DNA from cultured CD4+ T cells was sequenced. Genomic DNA was drawn out of CD4+ T cells grown in culture. TCRdb ran MiXCR on the PCR reads and lists one entry per CDR3 protein. The data show 15,000 or so distinct CDR3 sequences, around 48% seen once.

The sequenced sample was CD4+ T cells from blood, cultured in vitro. This TCR was recovered from a human donor who had recovered from COVID-19. The gene calls are TRBV20-1 and TRBJ2-5, with D possibly being TRBD1 or TRBD2 (6 bases each). CDR3 in DNA: TGCAGTGCTAGAGATCCCCGGGGGCCAGGAGAGACCCAGTACTTC. Its protein is CSARDPRGPGETQYF.